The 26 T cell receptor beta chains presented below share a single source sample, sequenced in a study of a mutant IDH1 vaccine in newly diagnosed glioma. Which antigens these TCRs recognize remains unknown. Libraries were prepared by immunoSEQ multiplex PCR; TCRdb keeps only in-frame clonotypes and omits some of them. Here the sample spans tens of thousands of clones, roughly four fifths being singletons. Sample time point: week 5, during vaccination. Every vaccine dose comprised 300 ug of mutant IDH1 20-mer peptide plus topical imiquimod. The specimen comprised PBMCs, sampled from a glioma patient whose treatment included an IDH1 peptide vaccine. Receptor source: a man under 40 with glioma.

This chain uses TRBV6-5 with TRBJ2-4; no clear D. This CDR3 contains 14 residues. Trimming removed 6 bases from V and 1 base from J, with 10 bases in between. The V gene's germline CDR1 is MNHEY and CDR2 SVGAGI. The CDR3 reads CASRPLSAKNIQYF. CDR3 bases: TGTGCCAGCAGGCCGCTGTCGGCCAAAAACATTCAGTACTTC.

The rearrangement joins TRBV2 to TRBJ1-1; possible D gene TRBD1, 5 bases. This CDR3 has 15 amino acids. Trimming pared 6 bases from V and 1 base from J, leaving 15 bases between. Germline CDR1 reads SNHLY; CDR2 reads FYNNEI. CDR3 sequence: CASRVQGLGNTEAFF. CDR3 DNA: TGTGCCAGCAGGGTGCAGGGTTTGGGGAACACTGAAGCTTTCTTT.

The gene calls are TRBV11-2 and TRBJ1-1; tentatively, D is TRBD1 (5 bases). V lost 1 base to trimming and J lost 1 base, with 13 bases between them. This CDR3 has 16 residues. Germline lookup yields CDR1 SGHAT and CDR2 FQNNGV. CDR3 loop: CASSLVFRDRNTEAFF. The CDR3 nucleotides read TGTGCCAGCAGCTTAGTCTTCCGCGACAGGAACACTGAAGCTTTCTTT.

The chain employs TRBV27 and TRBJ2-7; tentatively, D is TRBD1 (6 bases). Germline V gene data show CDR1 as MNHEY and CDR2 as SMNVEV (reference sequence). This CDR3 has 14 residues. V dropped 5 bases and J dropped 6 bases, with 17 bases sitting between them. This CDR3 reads CASSKNRDAGEQYF. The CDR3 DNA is TGTGCCAGCAGTAAGAACAGGGATGCCGGCGAGCAGTACTTC.

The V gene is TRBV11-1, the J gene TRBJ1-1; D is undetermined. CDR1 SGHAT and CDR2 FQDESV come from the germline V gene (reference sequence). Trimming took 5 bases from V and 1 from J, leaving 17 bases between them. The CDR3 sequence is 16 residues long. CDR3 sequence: CASSPPLALENTEAFF. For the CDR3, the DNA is TGTGCCAGCAGCCCCCCCCTGGCCTTGGAGAACACTGAAGCTTTCTTT.

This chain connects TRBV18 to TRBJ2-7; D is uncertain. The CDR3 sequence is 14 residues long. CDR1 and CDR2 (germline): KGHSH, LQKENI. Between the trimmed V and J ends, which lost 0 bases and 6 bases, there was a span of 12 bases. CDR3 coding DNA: TGTGCCAGCTCACCACCCTCCGGAAGTTTCGAGCAGTACTTC. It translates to CASSPPSGSFEQYF.

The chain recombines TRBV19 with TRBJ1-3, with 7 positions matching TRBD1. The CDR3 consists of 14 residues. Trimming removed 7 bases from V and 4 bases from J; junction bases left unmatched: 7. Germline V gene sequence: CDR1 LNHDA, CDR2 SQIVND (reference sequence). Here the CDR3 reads CASTGGEAGNTIYF. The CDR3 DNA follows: TGTGCCAGTACAGGGGGGGAAGCCGGAAACACCATATATTTT.

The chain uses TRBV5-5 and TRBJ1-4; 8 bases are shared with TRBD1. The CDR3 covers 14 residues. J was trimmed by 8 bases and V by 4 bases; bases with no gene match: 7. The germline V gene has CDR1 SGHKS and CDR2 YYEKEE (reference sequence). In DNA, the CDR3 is TGTGCCAGCAGCCCAGGGGGCGCGTGGGAAAAACTGTTTTTT. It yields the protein CASSPGGAWEKLFF.

The CDR3 sequence is CAIRDGLAGSSYEQYF. The CDR3 DNA reads as TGTGCCATCAGGGACGGACTAGCGGGAAGCTCCTACGAGCAGTACTTC. The V and J genes are TRBV10-3 and TRBJ2-7; 12 nucleotides agree with TRBD2. CDR1 and CDR2 from the germline V gene are ENHRY and SYGVKD. V lost 6 bases to trimming and J lost 0 bases; unmatched junction nucleotides: 6. The CDR3 has 16 residues.

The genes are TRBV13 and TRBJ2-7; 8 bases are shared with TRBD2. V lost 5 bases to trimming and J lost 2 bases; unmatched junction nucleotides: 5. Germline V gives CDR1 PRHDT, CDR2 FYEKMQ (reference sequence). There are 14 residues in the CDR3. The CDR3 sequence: CASSPGGQPYEQYF. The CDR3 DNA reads TGTGCCAGCAGCCCGGGGGGGCAACCCTACGAGCAGTACTTC.

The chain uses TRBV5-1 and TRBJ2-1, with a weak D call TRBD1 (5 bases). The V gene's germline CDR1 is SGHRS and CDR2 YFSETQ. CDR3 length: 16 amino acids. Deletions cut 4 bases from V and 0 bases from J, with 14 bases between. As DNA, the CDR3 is TGCGCCAGCAGCCTAGGGGATACCCTCTCCTACAATGAGCAGTTCTTC. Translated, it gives CASSLGDTLSYNEQFF.

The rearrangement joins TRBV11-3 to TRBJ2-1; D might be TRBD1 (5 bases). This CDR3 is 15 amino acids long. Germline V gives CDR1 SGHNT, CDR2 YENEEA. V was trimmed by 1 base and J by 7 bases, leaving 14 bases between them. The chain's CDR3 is CASSLGGQIANEQFF. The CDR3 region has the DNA TGTGCCAGCAGCTTAGGGGGCCAAATAGCTAATGAGCAGTTCTTC.

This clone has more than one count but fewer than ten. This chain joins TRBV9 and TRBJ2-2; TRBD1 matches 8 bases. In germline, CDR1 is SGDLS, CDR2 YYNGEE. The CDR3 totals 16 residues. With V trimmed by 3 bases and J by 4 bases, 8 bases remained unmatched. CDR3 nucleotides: TGTGCCAGCAGCGGTGGACAGGGTATGATCACCGGGGAGCTGTTTTTT. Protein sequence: CASSGGQGMITGELFF.

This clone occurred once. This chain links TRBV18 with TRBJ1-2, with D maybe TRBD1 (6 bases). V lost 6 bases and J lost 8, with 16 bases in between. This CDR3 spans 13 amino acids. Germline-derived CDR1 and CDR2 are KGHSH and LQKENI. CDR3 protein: CASSPGHLQGYTF. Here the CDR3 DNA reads TGTGCCAGCTCCCCGGGACACTTGCAGGGCTACACCTTC.

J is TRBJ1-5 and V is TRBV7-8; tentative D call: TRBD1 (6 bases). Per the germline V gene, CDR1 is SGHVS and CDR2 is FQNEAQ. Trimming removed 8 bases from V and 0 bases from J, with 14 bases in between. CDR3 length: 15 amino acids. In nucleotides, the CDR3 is TGTGCCAGCGGGGGACAAGGAAATAGCAATCAGCCCCAGCATTTT. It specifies CASGGQGNSNQPQHF. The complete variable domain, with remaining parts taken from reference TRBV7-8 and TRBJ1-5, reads GAGVSQSPRYKVAKRGQDVALRCDPISGHVSLFWYQQALGQGPEFLTYFQNEAQLDKSGLPSDRFFAERPEGSVSTLKIQRTQQEDSAVYLCASGGQGNSNQPQHFGDGTRLSIL.

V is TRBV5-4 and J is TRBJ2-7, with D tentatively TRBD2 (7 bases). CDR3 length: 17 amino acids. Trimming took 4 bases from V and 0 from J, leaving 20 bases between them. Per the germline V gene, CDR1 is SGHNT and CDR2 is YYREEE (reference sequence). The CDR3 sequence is CASSRAPGGGDSYEQYF. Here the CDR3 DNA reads TGTGCCAGCAGCCGTGCCCCTGGGGGGGGCGACTCCTACGAGCAGTACTTC.

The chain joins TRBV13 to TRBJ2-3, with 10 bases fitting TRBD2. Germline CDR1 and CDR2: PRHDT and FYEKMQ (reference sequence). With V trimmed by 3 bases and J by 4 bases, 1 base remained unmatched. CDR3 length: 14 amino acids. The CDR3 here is CASSLLAGADTQYF. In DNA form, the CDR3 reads TGTGCCAGCAGCTTGCTAGCGGGGGCAGATACGCAGTATTTT.

CDR3 bases: TGTGCCAGCAGCTTCGGCAGTTGGGGTACCTACAATGAGCAGTTCTTC. Protein sequence: CASSFGSWGTYNEQFF. The chain uses TRBV5-6 and TRBJ2-1; no definite D call. CDR1 is SGHDT, CDR2 YYEEEE, per germline. V was trimmed by 2 bases and J by 2 bases, leaving 14 bases between them. This CDR3 spans 16 amino acids.

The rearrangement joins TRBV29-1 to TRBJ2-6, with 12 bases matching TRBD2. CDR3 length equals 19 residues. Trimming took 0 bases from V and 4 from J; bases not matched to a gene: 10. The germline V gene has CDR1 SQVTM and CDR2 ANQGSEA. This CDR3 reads CSVEEKGRLAGDGANVLTF. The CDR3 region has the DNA TGCAGCGTTGAAGAAAAGGGGAGACTAGCGGGGGACGGGGCCAACGTCCTGACTTTC.

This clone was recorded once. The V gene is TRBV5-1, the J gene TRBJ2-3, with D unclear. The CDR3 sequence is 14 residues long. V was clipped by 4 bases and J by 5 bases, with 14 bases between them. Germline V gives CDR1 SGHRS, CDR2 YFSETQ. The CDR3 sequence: CASSDRAHEDTQYF. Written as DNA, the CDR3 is TGCGCCAGCAGCGACCGTGCTCATGAAGATACGCAGTATTTT.

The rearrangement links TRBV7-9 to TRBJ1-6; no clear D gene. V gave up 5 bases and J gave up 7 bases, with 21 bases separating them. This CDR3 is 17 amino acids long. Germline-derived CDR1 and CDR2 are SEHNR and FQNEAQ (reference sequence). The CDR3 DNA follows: TGTGCCAGCAGCCAGGATGTAGCGACCTTGTTAAATTCACCCCTCCACTTT. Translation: CASSQDVATLLNSPLHF.

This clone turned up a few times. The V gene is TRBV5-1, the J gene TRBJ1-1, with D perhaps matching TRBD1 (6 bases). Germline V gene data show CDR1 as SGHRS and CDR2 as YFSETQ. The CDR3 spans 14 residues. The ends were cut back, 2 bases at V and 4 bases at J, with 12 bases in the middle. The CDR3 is CASSFPGDGTEAFF. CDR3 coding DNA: TGCGCCAGCAGCTTCCCAGGGGATGGCACTGAAGCTTTCTTT.

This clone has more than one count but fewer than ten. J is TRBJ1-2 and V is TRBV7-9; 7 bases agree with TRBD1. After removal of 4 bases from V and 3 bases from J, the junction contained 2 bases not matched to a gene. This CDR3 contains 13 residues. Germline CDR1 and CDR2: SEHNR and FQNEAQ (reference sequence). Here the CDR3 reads CASSSGTDYGYTF. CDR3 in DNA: TGTGCCAGCAGCTCAGGGACAGACTATGGCTACACCTTC.

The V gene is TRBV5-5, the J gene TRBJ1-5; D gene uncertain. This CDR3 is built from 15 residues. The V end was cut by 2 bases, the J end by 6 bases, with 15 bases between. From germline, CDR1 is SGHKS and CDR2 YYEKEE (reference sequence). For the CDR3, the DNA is TGTGCCAGCAGCTTAAGGGCCGGGGTGGGTCAGCCCCAGCATTTT. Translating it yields CASSLRAGVGQPQHF.

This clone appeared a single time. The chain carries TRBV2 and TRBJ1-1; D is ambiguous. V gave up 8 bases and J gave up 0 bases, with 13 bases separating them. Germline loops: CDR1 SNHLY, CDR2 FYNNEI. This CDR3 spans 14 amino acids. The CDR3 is CASRVLGLNTEAFF. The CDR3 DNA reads TGTGCCAGCCGGGTTTTGGGCTTGAACACTGAAGCTTTCTTT.

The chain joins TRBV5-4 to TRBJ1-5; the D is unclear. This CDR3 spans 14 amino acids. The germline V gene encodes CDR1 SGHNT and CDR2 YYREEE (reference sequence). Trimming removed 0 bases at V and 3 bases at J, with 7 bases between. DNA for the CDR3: TGTGCCAGCAGCTTGGCCGGCAACAATCAGCCCCAGCATTTT. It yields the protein CASSLAGNNQPQHF.